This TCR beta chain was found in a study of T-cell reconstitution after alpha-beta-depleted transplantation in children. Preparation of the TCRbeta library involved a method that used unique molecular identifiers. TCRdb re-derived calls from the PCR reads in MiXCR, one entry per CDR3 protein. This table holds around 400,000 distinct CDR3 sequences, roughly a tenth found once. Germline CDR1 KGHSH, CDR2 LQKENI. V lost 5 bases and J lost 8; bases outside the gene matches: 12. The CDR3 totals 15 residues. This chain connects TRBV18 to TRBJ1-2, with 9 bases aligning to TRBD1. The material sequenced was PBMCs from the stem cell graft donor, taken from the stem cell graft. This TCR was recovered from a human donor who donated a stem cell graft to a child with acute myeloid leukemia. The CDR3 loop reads CASSSQTGTGNGYTF. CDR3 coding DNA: TGTGCCAGCTCATCACAGACCGGGACAGGGAACGGCTACACCTTC.